Listed below are T cell receptor beta chains from one sample, sequenced in a study of cytomegalovirus exposure and HLA in healthy donors. TCRdb's copy holds only in-frame clones and misses some; the assay was immunoSEQ multiplex PCR. The sample records 95,000 to 150,000 clones, roughly four fifths being singletons. The sample was PBMCs. Receptor source: a man aged 50 to 59 in good health and CMV-seronegative. Each CDR3 is given with its conserved first and last residue. D genes are given only for firm matches. The size of a clone is reported for some rows only, either as once, few or many, or as a class for expanded clones.

v_call	j_call	d_call	clone_size	cdr3_nt	cdr3_aa
TRBV5-1	TRBJ2-3	TRBD2	few	TGCGCCAGCAGCTTGTCTGGCGGGGGGACAGATACGCAGTATTTT	CASSLSGGGTDTQYF
TRBV5-4	TRBJ2-3	-	once	TGTGCCAGCAGCCCTTCTGGGGACTTCACAGATACGCAGTATTTT	CASSPSGDFTDTQYF
TRBV11-3	TRBJ1-1	-	-	TGTGCCAGCAGCGTGGGCCTTAACACTGAAGCTTTCTTT	CASSVGLNTEAFF
TRBV28	TRBJ1-5	-	-	TGTGCCAGCAGTGCGGGGACGTGGGGGGCCCAGCATTTT	CASSAGTWGAQHF
TRBV10-3	TRBJ2-2	TRBD1	once	TGTGCCATCAGTGAAGGGGGCACCGCGAACACCGGGGAGCTGTTTTTT	CAISEGGTANTGELFF
TRBV7-9	TRBJ1-1	TRBD1	-	TGTTCCAGCAGCTTAGGTTTCGGGACAGAGAACACTGAAGCTTTCTTT	CSSSLGFGTENTEAFF
TRBV2	TRBJ1-2	TRBD1	-	TGTGCCAGCAGTCAGGACAGGGGTGGCTACACCTTC	CASSQDRGGYTF
TRBV5-4	TRBJ2-3	TRBD1	-	TGTGCCAGCAGCTTTCGACAGGGGGCGGATACGCAGTATTTT	CASSFRQGADTQYF
TRBV29-1	TRBJ2-6	TRBD1	few	TGCAGCGTCCCAGGACAGGGGGGTGCTGGGGCCAACGTCCTGACTTTC	CSVPGQGGAGANVLTF
TRBV6-5	TRBJ1-3	-	-	TGTGCCAGCTCCGTTCCGGGATCTGGAAACACCATATATTTT	CASSVPGSGNTIYF
TRBV2	TRBJ1-1	-	few	TGTGCCAGCAACAGGGCCTCGAACACTGAAGCTTTCTTT	CASNRASNTEAFF
TRBV6-6	TRBJ2-5	TRBD2	once	TGTGCCAGCAGGCCGGGACTAGCGGGGGAGACCCAGTACTTC	CASRPGLAGETQYF
TRBV2	TRBJ2-1	TRBD1	-	TGTGCCAGCACCGGGGACAGGGAATGGGGTGAGCAGTTCTTC	CASTGDREWGEQFF
TRBV5-1	TRBJ1-4	-	-	TGCGCCAGCAGCTTGGCCAGGGCTACCGATGAAAAACTGTTTTTT	CASSLARATDEKLFF
TRBV7-3	TRBJ2-5	TRBD2	once	TGTGCCAGCAGCCCCATAGCGGGGGAGCAAGAGACCCAGTACTTC	CASSPIAGEQETQYF
TRBV7-9	TRBJ1-5	TRBD1	once	TGTTCCAGCAGCTCCACAGGGGGGCCTCCGGATCAGCCCCAGCATTTT	CSSSSTGGPPDQPQHF
TRBV27	TRBJ2-3	TRBD2	few	TGTGCCAGCAGTCCACGACTAGCGGGGGGGCAGGTAGATACGCAGTATTTT	CASSPRLAGGQVDTQYF
TRBV6-1	TRBJ1-6	TRBD1	-	TGTGCCATCGGGGACAGCAAAGGATCACCCCTCCACTTT	CAIGDSKGSPLHF
TRBV6-4	TRBJ1-5	-	-	TGTGCCAGCTGGTTGGGGGGGCCCTGGCGGCCCCAGCATTTT	CASWLGGPWRPQHF
TRBV6-1	TRBJ1-1	TRBD1	few	TGTGCCAGCAGACAGGGGGTGAACACTGAAGCTTTCTTT	CASRQGVNTEAFF
TRBV6-6	TRBJ1-6	-	-	TGTGCCAGCAGTTCGGGGAACTATAATTCACCCCTCCACTTT	CASSSGNYNSPLHF
TRBV9	TRBJ1-1	TRBD1	-	TGTGCCAGCAGCGTGGGGTGGACAGGTGAAGCTTTCTTT	CASSVGWTGEAFF
TRBV18	TRBJ1-2	TRBD1	-	TGTGCCAGCTCACCGGGGCCCCTGACAGGGGCGGGCTACACCTTC	CASSPGPLTGAGYTF
TRBV5-1	TRBJ1-4	TRBD1	-	TGCGCCAGCAGCTTGCTCGGGACAGGGGAAGAAAAACTGTTTTTT	CASSLLGTGEEKLFF
TRBV5-1	TRBJ1-1	-	-	TGCGCCAGCAGCTTGGGGGTGCGGGAACGAGCTGAAGCTTTCTTT	CASSLGVRERAEAFF
TRBV7-7	TRBJ2-5	TRBD2	-	TGTGCCAGCAGCCCGACGACTAGCGGGGTGGAGACCCAGTACTTC	CASSPTTSGVETQYF
TRBV28	TRBJ2-1	TRBD2	few	TGTGCCAGCAGCCCCGGGGGGGGTGAGCAGTTCTTC	CASSPGGGEQFF
TRBV19	TRBJ1-6	-	-	TGTGCCAGTAGTACGGACAGTTTAATGGATTCACCCCTCCACTTT	CASSTDSLMDSPLHF
TRBV7-2	TRBJ2-2	-	-	TGTGCCAGCAGCTTAATTACAGGGGGGGGCACCGGGGAGCTGTTTTTT	CASSLITGGGTGELFF
TRBV2	TRBJ1-5	-	-	TGTGCCAGCAGTGACATCTACGATCAGCCCCAGCATTTT	CASSDIYDQPQHF
TRBV4-3	TRBJ1-5	-	few	TGCGCCAGCAGCCAAGATCCGTTTCAGCCCCAGCATTTT	CASSQDPFQPQHF
TRBV6-5	TRBJ2-1	-	-	TGTGCCAGCAGTCCCGCAGGGTTACGCTACAATGAGCAGTTCTTC	CASSPAGLRYNEQFF
TRBV5-4	TRBJ2-1	-	-	TGTGCCAGCAGCGATAACAGGCGTATGGAGCAGTTCTTC	CASSDNRRMEQFF
TRBV5-8	TRBJ2-1	-	-	TGTGCCAGCAGCTTGGGCAGGCAGCCTGATAGGCAGTTCTTC	CASSLGRQPDRQFF
TRBV18	TRBJ1-1	-	-	TGTGCCAGCTCGACACAGGGCCCGAACACTGAAGCTTTCTTT	CASSTQGPNTEAFF
TRBV7-9	TRBJ2-1	-	-	TGTTCCAGCAGCTTAGATGTGACAGCCTACAATGAGCAGTTCTTC	CSSSLDVTAYNEQFF
TRBV6-5	TRBJ1-6	TRBD1	-	TGTGCCACCTGTAGGGGGCGTAATTCACCCCTCCACTTT	CATCRGRNSPLHF
TRBV29-1	TRBJ2-2	TRBD1	-	TGCAGCGCCCGGCAGGGACAGGGAAACGGGGAGCTGTTTTTT	CSARQGQGNGELFF
TRBV19	TRBJ1-3	TRBD1	-	TGTGCCAGTAGTCGGGACAGGGGGCTGGACACCATATATTTT	CASSRDRGLDTIYF
TRBV5-6	TRBJ1-1	TRBD1	-	TGTGCCAGCAGCTTGGCAGGGGGCAATGAAGCTTTCTTT	CASSLAGGNEAFF
TRBV7-2	TRBJ2-7	-	few	TGTGCCAGCAGCTCGACAGGTCAAGGGGAGCAGTACTTC	CASSSTGQGEQYF
TRBV7-2	TRBJ1-3	-	-	TGTGCCAGCAGCCGCGGGGGAGTTGGAAACACCATATATTTT	CASSRGGVGNTIYF